The text below deals with one T cell receptor (beta chain). This sample includes further DNA sequences coding for the same CDR3. Here immunoSEQ multiplex PCR was the method, and the copy in TCRdb shows in-frame clones only, minus some. The table lists about 280,000 clones, 85% to 95% of them singletons. The data are from a study of blood T cell repertoires in COVID-19. Overall study: PBMCs, B-cell-depleted T cells, or T cells provided the cDNA or gDNA that made up the material.

This TCR was sampled from a man aged 35-49 years who had been exposed to COVID-19. Material for sequencing was PBMCs or T cells enriched from blood (not recorded which).

This chain's CDR3 is CASSLGTGGTEAFF. CDR3 in DNA: TGTGCCAGCAGTTTGGGGACAGGGGGCACTGAAGCTTTCTTT. The chain carries TRBV6-5 and TRBJ1-1; TRBD1 matches at 11 bases. V shed 4 bases and J 4 bases; nucleotides not matched to a gene: 2. Germline lookup yields CDR1 MNHEY and CDR2 SVGAGI. This CDR3 is built from 14 residues.